Below, 23 T cell receptor beta chains from the same sample are listed, as sequenced in a study of blood T cell repertoires in COVID-19. Measured with immunoSEQ multiplex PCR; TCRdb has only the in-frame clones, and not every one. The repertoire consists of about 64,000 clones, with roughly 84% occurring once and the leading ten covering under 5%. Sequencing was done on a sample of peripheral blood. The receptors were gathered from a man between 65 and 79 years old with acute or convalescent COVID-19.

The chain uses TRBV30 and TRBJ1-4, with D possibly TRBD1 on 6 matching bases. Germline V gene sequence: CDR1 GTSNPN, CDR2 SVGIG (reference sequence). V was trimmed by 0 bases and J by 6 bases, leaving 11 bases between them. The CDR3 runs to 14 residues. Here the CDR3 DNA reads TGTGCCTGGAGTGTAAAACAGGGTGATGAAAAACTGTTTTTT. Translated: CAWSVKQGDEKLFF. Variable domain in full (rest from reference TRBV30 and TRBJ1-4): SQTIHQWPATLVQPVGSPLSLECTVEGTSNPNLYWYRQAAGRGLQLLFYSVGIGQISSEVPQNLSASRPQDRQFILSSKKLLLSDSGFYLCAWSVKQGDEKLFFGSGTQLSVL.

This clone was counted once. The chain carries TRBV2 and TRBJ2-5, with D tentatively TRBD2 (5 bases). The CDR3 sequence is 14 residues long. V lost 3 bases and J lost 5, with 13 bases in between. Germline loops: CDR1 SNHLY, CDR2 FYNNEI. DNA of the CDR3: TGTGCCAGCAGTGACGTAGCGTTAGGGGAGACCCAGTACTTC. This gives the protein CASSDVALGETQYF.

The chain combines TRBV12-3 or TRBV12-4 with TRBJ2-3; D remains unclear. V was cut by 6 bases and J by 8 bases, with 12 bases left in between. The CDR3 totals 12 residues. The CDR3 coding sequence is TGTGCCAGCAGCCGTCAGGTTGGTACGCAGTATTTT. Its translation: CASSRQVGTQYF.

This chain links TRBV6-6 with TRBJ1-4; D remains unclear. The CDR3 spans 14 residues. Trimming took off 3 bases at V and 8 bases at J, with 13 bases between the two ends. From germline, CDR1 is MNHNY and CDR2 SVGAGI (reference sequence). The CDR3: CASSYLSGGEKLFF. CDR3 bases: TGTGCCAGCAGTTATTTATCAGGAGGGGAAAAACTGTTTTTT.

The chain links TRBV19 to TRBJ2-7; TRBD1 matches 8 bases. The CDR3 covers 16 residues. Unmatched junction bases numbered 6, after V lost 1 base and J lost 1 base. Germline V gene sequence: CDR1 LNHDA, CDR2 SQIVND (reference sequence). CDR3 sequence: CASSIGRGTGSYEQYF. The CDR3 nucleotides read TGTGCCAGTAGTATAGGTAGAGGGACAGGATCCTACGAGCAGTACTTC. Supplemented by reference TRBV19 and TRBJ2-7, the full variable domain reads DGGITQSPKYLFRKEGQNVTLSCEQNLNHDAMYWYRQDPGQGLRLIYYSQIVNDFQKGDIAEGYSVSREKKESFPLTVTSAQKNPTAFYLCASSIGRGTGSYEQYFGPGTRLTVT.

The chain carries TRBV7-8 and TRBJ2-7; 9 bases are a match to TRBD1. The CDR3 is 14 residues long. The germline CDR1 and CDR2 sequences are SGHVS and FQNEAQ. V shed 2 bases and J 2 bases; nucleotides not matched to a gene: 1. The CDR3 DNA reads as TGTGCCAGCAGCTTAAGGGACAGGGCCTACGAGCAGTACTTC. Its translation: CASSLRDRAYEQYF.

In regard to this clone: At the DNA level, this CDR3 is encoded by other sequences in the same sample as well. V gene TRBV9 combines with J gene TRBJ2-5, with 7 nucleotides matching TRBD2. The CDR3 length is 13 residues. The J segment lost 5 bases and the V segment lost 3 bases, leaving 4 bases of the junction unmatched. Looked up from germline, CDR1 is SGDLS and CDR2 is YYNGEE. Here the CDR3 reads CASSARGGETQYF. CDR3 coding DNA: TGTGCCAGCAGCGCGAGGGGAGGGGAGACCCAGTACTTC.

The CDR3: CASSRTGGVKNIQYF. The DNA of the CDR3 is TGTGCCAGCAGCCGGACAGGGGGCGTCAAAAACATTCAGTACTTC. The chain links TRBV27 to TRBJ2-4; 11 nucleotides match TRBD1. Germline-derived CDR1 and CDR2 are MNHEY and SMNVEV (reference sequence). Trimming removed 6 bases from V and 3 bases from J; junction bases left unmatched: 4. The CDR3 is made up of 15 amino acids.

The chain joins TRBV6-2 or TRBV6-3 to TRBJ2-1; 14 nucleotides line up with TRBD2. The CDR3 runs 16 residues. V dropped 5 bases and J dropped 9; count of bases not matched to a gene: 9. The germline CDR1 and CDR2 sequences are MNHEY and SVGEGT. In DNA form, the CDR3 reads TGTGCCAGCAGTACCTGGACTAGCGGGGGGTCGGGTGAGCAGTTCTTC. It translates to CASSTWTSGGSGEQFF.

The chain employs TRBV30 and TRBJ1-5, with D possibly TRBD1 on 6 matching bases. V was cut by 5 bases and J by 6 bases, with 23 bases left in between. This CDR3 has 16 residues. Looked up from germline, CDR1 is GTSNPN and CDR2 is SVGIG (reference sequence). This chain's CDR3 is CAWGAQGMTVSQPQHF. CDR3 DNA sequence: TGTGCCTGGGGAGCCCAGGGGATGACGGTTTCTCAGCCCCAGCATTTT. Looking up the rest from reference TRBV30 and TRBJ1-5 gives the full variable domain: SQTIHQWPATLVQPVGSPLSLECTVEGTSNPNLYWYRQAAGRGLQLLFYSVGIGQISSEVPQNLSASRPQDRQFILSSKKLLLSDSGFYLCAWGAQGMTVSQPQHFGDGTRLSIL.

The chain couples TRBV12-3 or TRBV12-4 to TRBJ2-3, with D perhaps matching TRBD1 (5 bases). Trimming took 6 bases from V and 2 from J, leaving 9 bases between them. CDR3 length: 13 amino acids. The CDR3 reads CASSGHYTDTQYF. The CDR3 DNA follows: TGTGCCAGCAGCGGACACTACACAGATACGCAGTATTTT.

This CDR3 reads CASSWGQFNYGYTF. As DNA, the CDR3 is TGTGCCAGCAGCTGGGGACAGTTTAACTATGGCTACACCTTC. The V and J genes are TRBV5-6 and TRBJ1-2, with 7 bases lining up with TRBD1. Germline CDR1 and CDR2: SGHDT and YYEEEE. The CDR3 length is 14 residues. The V segment lost 3 bases and the J segment 1 base; nucleotides outside the gene matches: 3.

The rearrangement links TRBV19 to TRBJ2-1; TRBD2 aligns across 11 bases. V lost 5 bases to trimming and J lost 8 bases; unmatched junction nucleotides: 8. CDR1 LNHDA and CDR2 SQIVND come from the germline V gene (reference sequence). This CDR3 comprises 15 residues. As DNA, the CDR3 is TGTGCCAGTAGTCTTAGCGGGGGGGCTCGGGATGAGCAGTTCTTC. This gives the protein CASSLSGGARDEQFF.

The chain's CDR3 is CASGGATDTQYF. In DNA, the CDR3 is TGTGCGAGCGGGGGGGCAACAGATACGCAGTATTTT. The J gene is TRBJ2-3, the V gene TRBV18; 10 bases map to TRBD2. Germline V gives CDR1 KGHSH, CDR2 LQKENI. This CDR3 spans 12 amino acids.

The rearrangement links TRBV18 to TRBJ1-4; TRBD1 matches at 7 bases. Germline V gene lookup returns CDR1 KGHSH and CDR2 LQKENI. The CDR3 is 16 residues long. Trimming removed 3 bases from V and 1 base from J; junction bases left unmatched: 5. Here the CDR3 DNA reads TGTGCCAGCTCACCCTTAGGGGGCGGAACTAATGAAAAACTGTTTTTT. Its translation: CASSPLGGGTNEKLFF.

V and J are TRBV4-3 and TRBJ2-3; D might be TRBD2 (6 bases). Germline V gene sequence: CDR1 LGHNA, CDR2 YSLEER. Trimming took 1 base from V and 2 from J, leaving 10 bases between them. The CDR3 loop spans 15 amino acids. In DNA form, the CDR3 reads TGCGCCAGCAGCCAAGGGGGGGACCACACAGATACGCAGTATTTT. Translation: CASSQGGDHTDTQYF.

The V gene is TRBV3-1 (or the pseudogene TRBV3-2), the J gene TRBJ2-7; weak D call: TRBD1 (5 bases). V lost 3 bases and J 3 bases, leaving 12 bases between the germline ends. The germline V gene encodes CDR1 LGHDT and CDR2 YNNKEL (reference sequence). The length of the CDR3 is 14 residues. The CDR3 bases are TGTGCCAGCAGCCACAGGGTTTCGGGCTACGAGCAGTACTTC. Translating gives CASSHRVSGYEQYF.

This clone was counted a single time. The rearrangement links TRBV6-2 or TRBV6-3 to TRBJ1-5; a possible D gene is TRBD1 (5 bases). Per germline, CDR1 MNHEY and CDR2 SVGEGT. This CDR3 is 15 amino acids long. Between the trimmed V and J ends, which lost 2 bases and 2 bases, there was a span of 10 bases. The DNA for the CDR3 is TGTGCCAGCAGTTACGTCGGACAAGGCAATCAGCCCCAGCATTTT. Translation: CASSYVGQGNQPQHF.

This clone was observed a single time. This chain joins TRBV28 and TRBJ1-1; D is possibly TRBD1 (5 bases). V was clipped by 6 bases and J by 2 bases, with 13 bases between them. The germline V gene has CDR1 MDHEN and CDR2 SYDVKM. The CDR3 runs 14 residues. DNA for the CDR3: TGTGCCAGCAGCTGGGGTACAGGAAACACTGAAGCTTTCTTT. As protein: CASSWGTGNTEAFF.

The V call is TRBV7-2, the J call TRBJ2-2; D may be TRBD2 (6 bases). The CDR3 consists of 15 residues. V was shortened by 5 bases and J by 4 bases, with 14 bases between the two germline ends. Germline V lookup: CDR1 SGHTA, CDR2 FQGNSA. The CDR3 reads CASSIRLGPTGELFF. CDR3 bases: TGTGCCAGCAGCATCAGACTAGGCCCCACCGGGGAGCTGTTTTTT.

V gene TRBV19 combines with J gene TRBJ1-5, with a weak D call TRBD1 (6 bases). Trimming removed 9 bases at V and 5 bases at J, with 20 bases between. Germline CDR1 and CDR2: LNHDA and SQIVND (reference sequence). There are 15 residues in the CDR3. Here the CDR3 reads CASTAQIRGYQPQHF. CDR3 coding DNA: TGTGCCAGCACGGCGCAGATCAGGGGTTATCAGCCCCAGCATTTT.

Here the CDR3 reads CASSLARGQGDNSPLHF. The CDR3 nucleotides are TGTGCCAGCAGCTTAGCGCGAGGACAGGGAGATAATTCACCCCTCCACTTT. The J gene is TRBJ1-6, the V gene TRBV7-9, with 8 positions matching TRBD1. Looked up from germline, CDR1 is SEHNR and CDR2 is FQNEAQ (reference sequence). This CDR3 spans 17 amino acids. The J segment lost 5 bases and the V segment lost 0 bases, leaving 6 bases of the junction unmatched.

This clone was detected only a few times. The chain is built from TRBV7-8 and TRBJ1-6, with 7 bases aligning to TRBD1. The CDR3 sequence is 20 residues long. Germline V gene data show CDR1 as SGHVS and CDR2 as FQNEAQ. V dropped 1 base and J dropped 4; count of bases not matched to a gene: 16. CDR3 sequence reads: CASSLVGRGTVGRYNSPLHF. The CDR3, as DNA: TGTGCCAGCAGCTTAGTTGGTAGGGGGACAGTCGGAAGGTATAATTCACCCCTCCACTTT.